A single sample is the source of the 2 T cell receptor beta chains below, sequenced in a study of blood T cell repertoires in COVID-19. Some clones are missing from TCRdb's copy, which holds only in-frame ones; the method was immunoSEQ multiplex PCR. The data contain roughly 340,000 clones, approximately 87% of them singletons. Specimen: PBMCs or T cells enriched from blood (not recorded which). The receptors come from a middle-aged man in a cohort exposed to, infected with or recovered from COVID-19 (not recorded which).

The gene calls are TRBV5-1 and TRBJ2-7; TRBD1 might be the D (7 bases). The CDR3 has 15 amino acids. V was cut by 3 bases and J by 2 bases, with 15 bases left in between. Per germline, CDR1 SGHRS and CDR2 YFSETQ. Written as DNA, the CDR3 is TGCGCCAGCAGCTCTCAGGGGGGTGCTCCCTACGAGCAGTACTTC. It is translated as CASSSQGGAPYEQYF.

The J gene is TRBJ1-4, the V gene TRBV5-4; D is unclear. CDR3 size: 14 residues. Trimming stripped 0 bases from V and 7 bases from J, with 10 bases between. In germline, CDR1 is SGHNT, CDR2 YYREEE (reference sequence). The CDR3 DNA is TGTGCCAGCAGCTTGGATTACCGCAGTGAAAAACTGTTTTTT. Its protein is CASSLDYRSEKLFF. The variable domain in full, completed from reference TRBV5-4 and TRBJ1-4, reads ETGVTQSPTHLIKTRGQQVTLRCSSQSGHNTVSWYQQALGQGPQFIFQYYREEENGRGNFPPRFSGLQFPNYSSELNVNALELDDSALYLCASSLDYRSEKLFFGSGTQLSVL.